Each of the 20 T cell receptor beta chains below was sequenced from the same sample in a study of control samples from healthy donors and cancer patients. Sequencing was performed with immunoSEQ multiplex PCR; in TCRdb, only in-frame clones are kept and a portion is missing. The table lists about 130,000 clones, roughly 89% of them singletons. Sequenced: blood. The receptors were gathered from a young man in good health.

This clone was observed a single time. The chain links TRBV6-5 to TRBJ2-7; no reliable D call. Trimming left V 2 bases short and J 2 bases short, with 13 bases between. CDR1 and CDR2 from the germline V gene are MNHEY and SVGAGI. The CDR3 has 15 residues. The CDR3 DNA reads TGTGCCAGCAGTTACGGTTGGGTAGAGCCCTACGAGCAGTACTTC. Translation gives CASSYGWVEPYEQYF.

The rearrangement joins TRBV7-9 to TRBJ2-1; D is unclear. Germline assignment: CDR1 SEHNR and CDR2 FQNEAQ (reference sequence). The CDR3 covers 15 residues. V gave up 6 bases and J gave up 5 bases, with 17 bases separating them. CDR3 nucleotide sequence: TGTGCCAGCAGAATAGGCAGAGAAGGTGACAATGAGCAGTTCTTC. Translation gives CASRIGREGDNEQFF.

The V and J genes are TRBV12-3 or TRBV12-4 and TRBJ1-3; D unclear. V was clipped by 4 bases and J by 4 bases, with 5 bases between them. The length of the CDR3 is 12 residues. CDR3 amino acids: CASSSPGNTIYF. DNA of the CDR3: TGTGCCAGCAGTTCCCCAGGAAACACCATATATTTT.

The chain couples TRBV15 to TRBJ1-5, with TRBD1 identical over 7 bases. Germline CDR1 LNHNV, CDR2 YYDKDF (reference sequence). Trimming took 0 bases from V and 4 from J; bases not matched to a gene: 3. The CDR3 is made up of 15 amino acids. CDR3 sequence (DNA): TGTGCCACCAGCAGAGATGACAGGGCTAATCAGCCCCAGCATTTT. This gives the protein CATSRDDRANQPQHF.

The CDR3 DNA follows: TGTGCCAGTAGTATTCAGCGAGGTCCCCACGAGCAGTACTTC. Its protein product is CASSIQRGPHEQYF. This chain connects TRBV19 to TRBJ2-7; D unclear. CDR1 is LNHDA, CDR2 SQIVND, per germline (reference sequence). The length of the CDR3 is 14 residues. The V gene lost 3 bases and the J gene lost 5 bases, with 14 bases spanning the gap.

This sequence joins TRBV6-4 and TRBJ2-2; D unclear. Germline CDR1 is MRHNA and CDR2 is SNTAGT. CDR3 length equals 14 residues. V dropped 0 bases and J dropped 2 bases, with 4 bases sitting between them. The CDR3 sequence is CASSDSDNTGELFF. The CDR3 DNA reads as TGTGCCAGCAGTGACTCGGACAACACCGGGGAGCTGTTTTTT.

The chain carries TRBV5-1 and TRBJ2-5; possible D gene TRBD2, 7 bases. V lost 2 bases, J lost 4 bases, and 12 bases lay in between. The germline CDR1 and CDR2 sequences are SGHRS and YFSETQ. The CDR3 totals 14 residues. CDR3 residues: CASSLFRGAETQYF. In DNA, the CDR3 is TGCGCCAGCAGCTTATTCCGGGGGGCAGAGACCCAGTACTTC.

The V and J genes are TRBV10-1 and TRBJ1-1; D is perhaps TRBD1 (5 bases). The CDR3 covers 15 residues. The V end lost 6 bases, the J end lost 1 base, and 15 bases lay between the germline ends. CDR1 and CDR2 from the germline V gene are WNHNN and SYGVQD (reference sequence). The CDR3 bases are TGCGCCAGCAGCCACCTCACAGGAGCGAACACTGAAGCTTTCTTT. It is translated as CASSHLTGANTEAFF.

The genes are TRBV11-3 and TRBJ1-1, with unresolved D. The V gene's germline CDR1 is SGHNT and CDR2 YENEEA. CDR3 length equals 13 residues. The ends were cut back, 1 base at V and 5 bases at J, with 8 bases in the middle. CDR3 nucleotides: TGTGCCAGCAGCTTAGGGGGATGGACTGAAGCTTTCTTT. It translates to CASSLGGWTEAFF.

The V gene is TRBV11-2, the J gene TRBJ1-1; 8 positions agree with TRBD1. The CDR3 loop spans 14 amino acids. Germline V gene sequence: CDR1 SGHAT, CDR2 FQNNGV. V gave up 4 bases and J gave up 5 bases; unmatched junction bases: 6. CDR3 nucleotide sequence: TGTGCCAGCAGCTCAGAGACAGGGGATACTGAAGCTTTCTTT. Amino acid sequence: CASSSETGDTEAFF.

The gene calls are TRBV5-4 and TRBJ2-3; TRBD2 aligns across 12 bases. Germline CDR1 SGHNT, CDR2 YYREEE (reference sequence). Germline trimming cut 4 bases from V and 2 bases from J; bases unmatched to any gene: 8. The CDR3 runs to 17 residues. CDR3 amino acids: CASSTGLAGSHTDTQYF. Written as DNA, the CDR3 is TGTGCCAGCAGCACCGGACTAGCGGGGTCCCACACAGATACGCAGTATTTT.

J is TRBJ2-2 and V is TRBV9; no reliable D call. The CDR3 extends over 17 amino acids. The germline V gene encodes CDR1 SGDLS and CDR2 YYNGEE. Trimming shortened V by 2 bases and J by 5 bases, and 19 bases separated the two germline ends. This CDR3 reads CASSVFGPLGYTGELFF. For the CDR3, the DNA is TGTGCCAGCAGCGTTTTTGGGCCCTTGGGGTATACCGGGGAGCTGTTTTTT.

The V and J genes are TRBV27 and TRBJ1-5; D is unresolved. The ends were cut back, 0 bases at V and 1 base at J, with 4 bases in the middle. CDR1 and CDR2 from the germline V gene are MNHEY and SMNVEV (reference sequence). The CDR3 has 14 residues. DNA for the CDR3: TGTGCCAGCAGTTTATCAAGGAGCAATCAGCCCCAGCATTTT. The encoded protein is CASSLSRSNQPQHF.

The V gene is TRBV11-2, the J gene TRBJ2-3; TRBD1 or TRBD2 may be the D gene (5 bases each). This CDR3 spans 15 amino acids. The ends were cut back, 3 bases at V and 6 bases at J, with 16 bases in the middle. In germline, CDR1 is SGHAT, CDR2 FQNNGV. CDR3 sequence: CASSFDPGPRDTQYF. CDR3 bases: TGTGCCAGCAGCTTTGATCCGGGGCCCAGGGATACGCAGTATTTT.

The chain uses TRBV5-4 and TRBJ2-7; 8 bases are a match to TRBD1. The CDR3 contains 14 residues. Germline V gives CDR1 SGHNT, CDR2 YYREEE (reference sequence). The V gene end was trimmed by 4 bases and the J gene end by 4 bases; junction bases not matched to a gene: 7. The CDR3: CASSKTGEQYEQYF. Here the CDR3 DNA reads TGTGCCAGCAGCAAGACAGGGGAACAGTACGAGCAGTACTTC.

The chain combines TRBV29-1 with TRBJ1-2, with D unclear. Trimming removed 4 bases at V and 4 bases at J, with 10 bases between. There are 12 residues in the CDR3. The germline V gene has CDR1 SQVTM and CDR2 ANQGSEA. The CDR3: CSVVVGSYGYTF. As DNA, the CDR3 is TGCAGCGTTGTAGTGGGTTCCTATGGCTACACCTTC.

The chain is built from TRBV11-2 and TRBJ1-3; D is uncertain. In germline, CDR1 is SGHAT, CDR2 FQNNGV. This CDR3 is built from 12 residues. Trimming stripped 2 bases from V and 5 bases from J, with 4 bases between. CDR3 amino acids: CASSLYRNTIYF. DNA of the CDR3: TGTGCCAGCAGCTTATATCGAAACACCATATATTTT. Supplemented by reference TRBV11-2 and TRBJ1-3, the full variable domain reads EAGVAQSPRYKIIEKRQSVAFWCNPISGHATLYWYQQILGQGPKLLIQFQNNGVVDDSQLPKDRFSAERLKGVDSTLKIQPAKLEDSAVYLCASSLYRNTIYFGEGSWLTVV.

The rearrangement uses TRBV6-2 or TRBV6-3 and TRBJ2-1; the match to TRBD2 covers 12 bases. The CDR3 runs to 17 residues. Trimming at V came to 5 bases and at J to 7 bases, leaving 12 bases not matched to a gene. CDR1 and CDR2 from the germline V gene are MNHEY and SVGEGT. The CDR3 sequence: CASSPSRLAGGNNEQFF. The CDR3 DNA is TGTGCCAGCAGTCCCTCCCGTCTAGCGGGGGGGAATAATGAGCAGTTCTTC.

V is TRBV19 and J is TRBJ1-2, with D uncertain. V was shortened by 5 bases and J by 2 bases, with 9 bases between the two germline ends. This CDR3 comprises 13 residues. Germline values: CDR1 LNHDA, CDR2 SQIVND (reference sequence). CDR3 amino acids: CASSAYLNYGYTF. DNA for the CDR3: TGTGCCAGTAGTGCCTACTTGAACTATGGCTACACCTTC.

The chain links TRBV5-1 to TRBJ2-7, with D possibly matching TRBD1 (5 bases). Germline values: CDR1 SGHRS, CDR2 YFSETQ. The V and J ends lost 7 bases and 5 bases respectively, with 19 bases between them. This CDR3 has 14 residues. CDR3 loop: CASQTEKGFDEQYF. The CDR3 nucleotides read TGCGCCAGCCAAACAGAGAAGGGGTTCGACGAGCAGTACTTC.